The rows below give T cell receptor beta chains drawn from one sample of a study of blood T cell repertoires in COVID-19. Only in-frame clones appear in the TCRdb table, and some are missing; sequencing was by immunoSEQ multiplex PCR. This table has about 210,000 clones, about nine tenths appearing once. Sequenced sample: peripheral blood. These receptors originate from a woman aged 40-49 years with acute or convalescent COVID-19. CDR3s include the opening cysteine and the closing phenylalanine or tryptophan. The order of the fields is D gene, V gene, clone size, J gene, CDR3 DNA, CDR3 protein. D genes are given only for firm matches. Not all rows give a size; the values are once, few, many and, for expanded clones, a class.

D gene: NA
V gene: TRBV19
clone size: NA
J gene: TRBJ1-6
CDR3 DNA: TGTGCCAGTAGTGACAGGTCGTTGAGCTCCTATAATTCACCCCTCCACTTT
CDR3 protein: CASSDRSLSSYNSPLHF

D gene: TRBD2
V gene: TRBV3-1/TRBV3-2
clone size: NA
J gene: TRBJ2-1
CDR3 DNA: TGTGCCAGCAGCCAAGACGGCGTAACTAGCGGCAATGAGCAGTTCTTC
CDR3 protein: CASSQDGVTSGNEQFF

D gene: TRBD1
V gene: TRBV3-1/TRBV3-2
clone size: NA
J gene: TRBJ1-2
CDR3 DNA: TGTGCCAGCAGCCAGACGGGACAGGGACGCGGCTACACCTTC
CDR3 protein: CASSQTGQGRGYTF

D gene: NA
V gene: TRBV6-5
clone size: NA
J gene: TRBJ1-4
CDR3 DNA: TGTGCCAGTAAAGCTACTACAACTAATGAAAAACTGTTTTTT
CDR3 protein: CASKATTTNEKLFF

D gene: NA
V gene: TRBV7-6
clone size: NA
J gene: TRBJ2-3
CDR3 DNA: TGTGCCAGCAGCTCCCTCGAGGGAACAGGGGATACGCAGTATTTT
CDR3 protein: CASSSLEGTGDTQYF

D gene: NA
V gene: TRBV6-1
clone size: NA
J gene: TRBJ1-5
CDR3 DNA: TGTGCCAGCAGTGAAGGGGACACGGGGAGTCAGCCCCAGCATTTT
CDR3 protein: CASSEGDTGSQPQHF

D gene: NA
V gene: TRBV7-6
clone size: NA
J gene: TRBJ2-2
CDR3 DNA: TGTGCCAGCAGCTTTAACGGACTGCGTGCCGGGGAGCTGTTTTTT
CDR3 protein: CASSFNGLRAGELFF

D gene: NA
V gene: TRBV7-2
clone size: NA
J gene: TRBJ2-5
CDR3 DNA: TGTGCCAGCAGCTTAGATGTGCGGGGTTTTACAGAGACCCAGTACTTC
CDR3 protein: CASSLDVRGFTETQYF

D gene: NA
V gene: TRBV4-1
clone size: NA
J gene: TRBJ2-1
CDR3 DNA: TGCGCCAGCAGCCAACCTCTGAGAGCGGCCGGTTTGTTCTTC
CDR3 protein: CASSQPLRAAGLFF

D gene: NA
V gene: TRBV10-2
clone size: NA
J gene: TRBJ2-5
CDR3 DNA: TGCGCCAGCAGTGAGTCGAAGGGACTAGAGACCCAGTACTTC
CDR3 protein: CASSESKGLETQYF

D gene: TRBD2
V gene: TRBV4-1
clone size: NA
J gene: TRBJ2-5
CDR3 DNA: TGCGCCAGCAGCCAAGATCTCGGGACTACCCTAGCCCAAGAGACCCAGTACTTC
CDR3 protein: CASSQDLGTTLAQETQYF

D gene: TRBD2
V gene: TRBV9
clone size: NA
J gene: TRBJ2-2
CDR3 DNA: TGTGCCAGCAGCCCGCTAGCGGGGCTGAACACCGGGGAGCTGTTTTTT
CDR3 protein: CASSPLAGLNTGELFF

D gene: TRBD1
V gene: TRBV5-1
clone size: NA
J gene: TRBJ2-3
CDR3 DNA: TGCGCCAGCAGCTTGGTAGGCAGGGGGCCTGATACGCAGTATTTT
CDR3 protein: CASSLVGRGPDTQYF

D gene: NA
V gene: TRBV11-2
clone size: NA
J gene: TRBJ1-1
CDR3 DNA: TGTGCCAGCAGCGCTTCGGTTACCGGGGTTAGGGACACTGAAGCTTTCTTT
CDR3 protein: CASSASVTGVRDTEAFF

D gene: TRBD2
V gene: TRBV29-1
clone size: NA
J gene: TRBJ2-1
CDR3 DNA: TGCAGCGTGCGACTAGCGGGGTATTACAATGAGCAGTTCTTC
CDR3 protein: CSVRLAGYYNEQFF

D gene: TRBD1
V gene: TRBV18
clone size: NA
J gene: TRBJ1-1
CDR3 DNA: TGTGCCAGCTCACCGGGGGCCCAAACAGGGGTGGGCACTGAAGCTTTCTTT
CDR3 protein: CASSPGAQTGVGTEAFF

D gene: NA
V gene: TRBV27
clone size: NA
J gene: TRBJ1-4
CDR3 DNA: TGTGCCAGCGGCCTGAATGAAAAACTGTTTTTT
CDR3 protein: CASGLNEKLFF

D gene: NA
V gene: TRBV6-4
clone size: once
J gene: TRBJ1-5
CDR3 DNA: TGTGCCAGCAGCCGACAGGAGAATCAGCCCCAGCATTTT
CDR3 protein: CASSRQENQPQHF

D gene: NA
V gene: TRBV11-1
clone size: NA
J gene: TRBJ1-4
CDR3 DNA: TGTGCCAGCAGCCCGTCCGCGACAACTAATGAAAAACTGTTTTTT
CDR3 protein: CASSPSATTNEKLFF

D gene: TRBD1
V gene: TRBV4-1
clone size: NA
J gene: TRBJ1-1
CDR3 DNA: TGCGCCAGCAGCCAAGCAGGGACAGGGGGCCTAAACACTGAAGCTTTCTTT
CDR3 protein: CASSQAGTGGLNTEAFF

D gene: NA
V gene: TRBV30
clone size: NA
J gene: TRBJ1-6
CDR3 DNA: TGTGCCTGGAGTGTCGGGGGGCCTAGGAATTCACCCCTCCACTTT
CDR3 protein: CAWSVGGPRNSPLHF

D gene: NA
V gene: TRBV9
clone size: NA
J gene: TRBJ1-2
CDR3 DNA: TGTGCCAGCAGCGTAGGGTTCACAGGTCCTGGCTACACCTTC
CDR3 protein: CASSVGFTGPGYTF

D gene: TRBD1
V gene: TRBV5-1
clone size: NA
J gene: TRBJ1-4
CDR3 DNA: TGCGCCAGCAGCGTACAGGGGTCCCTTAATGAAAAACTGTTTTTT
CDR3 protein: CASSVQGSLNEKLFF

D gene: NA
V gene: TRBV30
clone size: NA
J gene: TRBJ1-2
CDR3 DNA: TGTGCCTGGAGTCCACAGGGACACGGCTACACCTTC
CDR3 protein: CAWSPQGHGYTF

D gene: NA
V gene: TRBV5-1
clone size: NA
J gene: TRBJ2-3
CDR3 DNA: TGCGCCAGCAGCTTAAGGCGGGCGGATACGCAGTATTTT
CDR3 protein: CASSLRRADTQYF

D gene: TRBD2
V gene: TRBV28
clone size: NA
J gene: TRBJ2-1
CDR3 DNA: TGTGCCAGCAGGATAAATAGCGGGGCCCTCAATGAGCAGTTCTTC
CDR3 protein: CASRINSGALNEQFF

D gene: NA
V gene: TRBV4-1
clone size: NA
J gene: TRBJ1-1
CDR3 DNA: TGCGCCAGCAGCCGCGGACGGGGAGGCAACACTGAAGCTTTCTTT
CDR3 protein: CASSRGRGGNTEAFF

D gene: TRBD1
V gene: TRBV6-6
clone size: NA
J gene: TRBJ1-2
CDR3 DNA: TGTGCCAGCAGCCGCACCCCGGGACAGGGGGCTGAAGGCTACACCTTC
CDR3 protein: CASSRTPGQGAEGYTF

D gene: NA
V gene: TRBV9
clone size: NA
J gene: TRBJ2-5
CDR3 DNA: TGTGCCAGCAGCGTAGGATCGAGATCGGAGACCCAGTACTTC
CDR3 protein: CASSVGSRSETQYF

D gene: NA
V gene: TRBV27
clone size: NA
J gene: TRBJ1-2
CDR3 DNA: TGTGCCAGCAGTTTAGGGTCGGCAGGAAACTATGGCTACACCTTC
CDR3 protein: CASSLGSAGNYGYTF

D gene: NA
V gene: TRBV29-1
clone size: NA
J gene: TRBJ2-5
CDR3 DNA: TGCAGCGTTGGGTCGGCACCAGCGTACCAAGAGACCCAGTACTTC
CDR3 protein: CSVGSAPAYQETQYF

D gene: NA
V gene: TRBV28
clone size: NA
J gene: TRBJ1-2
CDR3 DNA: TGTGCCAGCAGTTTAATGGCAGGGGACAACTATGGCTACACCTTC
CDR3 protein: CASSLMAGDNYGYTF

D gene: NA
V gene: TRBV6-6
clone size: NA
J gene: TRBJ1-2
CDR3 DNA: TGTGCCAGCAGTTATCCGGGAGAGGGAGTATATGGCTACACCTTC
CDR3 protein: CASSYPGEGVYGYTF

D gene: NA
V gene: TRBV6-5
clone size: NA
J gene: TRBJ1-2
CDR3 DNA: TGTGCCAGCAGTTACTCGAGCCCGGCGGATGGCTACACCTTC
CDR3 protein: CASSYSSPADGYTF

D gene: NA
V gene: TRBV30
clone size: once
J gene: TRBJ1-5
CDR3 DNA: TGTGCCTGGAGTCCCGCCGGTCCCCAGCCCCAGCATTTT
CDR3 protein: CAWSPAGPQPQHF

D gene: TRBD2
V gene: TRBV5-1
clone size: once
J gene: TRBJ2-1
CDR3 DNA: TGCGCCAGCAGCTTGACAACGGGAGGGGGCTCCTACAATGAGCAGTTCTTC
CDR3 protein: CASSLTTGGGSYNEQFF

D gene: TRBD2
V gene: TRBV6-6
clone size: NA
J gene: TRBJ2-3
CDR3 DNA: TGTGCCAGCAGCGCATCTAGGGCGGGGGGAAATACGCAGTATTTT
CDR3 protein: CASSASRAGGNTQYF

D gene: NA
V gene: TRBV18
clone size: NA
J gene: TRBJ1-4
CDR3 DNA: TGTGCCAGCTCACTCCTGGCGGGTAATAATGAAAAACTGTTTTTT
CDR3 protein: CASSLLAGNNEKLFF

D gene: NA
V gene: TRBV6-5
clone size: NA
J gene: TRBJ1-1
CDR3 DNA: TGTGCCAGCACCCCAGGGCCATCGAACACTGAAGCTTTCTTT
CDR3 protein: CASTPGPSNTEAFF

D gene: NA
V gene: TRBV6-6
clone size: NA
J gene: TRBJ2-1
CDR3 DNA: TGTGCCAGCAGGGACGGAGGTGGTGAGCAGTTCTTC
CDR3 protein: CASRDGGGEQFF

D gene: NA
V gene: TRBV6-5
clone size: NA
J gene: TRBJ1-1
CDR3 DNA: TGTGCCAGCAGGCGGGTAACTGAAGCTTTCTTT
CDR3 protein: CASRRVTEAFF

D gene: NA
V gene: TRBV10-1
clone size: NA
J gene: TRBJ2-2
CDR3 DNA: TGCGCCAGCAGTGACTCGACCGGGGAGCTGTTTTTT
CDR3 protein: CASSDSTGELFF

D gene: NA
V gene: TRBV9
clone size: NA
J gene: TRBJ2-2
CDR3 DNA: TGTGCCAGCAGCGCCGCCGTGGGGCGAACCGGGGAGCTGTTTTTT
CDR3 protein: CASSAAVGRTGELFF

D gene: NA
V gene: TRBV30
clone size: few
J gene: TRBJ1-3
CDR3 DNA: TGTGCCTGGGCCGACGTGGGACTACGAAACACCATATATTTT
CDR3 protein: CAWADVGLRNTIYF

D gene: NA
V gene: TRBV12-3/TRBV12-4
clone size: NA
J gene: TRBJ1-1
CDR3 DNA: TGTGCCAGCAGCTCAGGCTCACTCACTGAAGCTTTCTTT
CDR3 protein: CASSSGSLTEAFF

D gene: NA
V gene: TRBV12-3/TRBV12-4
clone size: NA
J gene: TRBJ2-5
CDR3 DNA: TGTGCCAGCAGCCCAGGGGAGGAGACCCAGTACTTC
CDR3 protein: CASSPGEETQYF

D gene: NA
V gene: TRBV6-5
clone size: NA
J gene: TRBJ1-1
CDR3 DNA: TGTGCCAGCAGTTCCCAGGGTGGTATGAACACTGAAGCTTTCTTT
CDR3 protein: CASSSQGGMNTEAFF

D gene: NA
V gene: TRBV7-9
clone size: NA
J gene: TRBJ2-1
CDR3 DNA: TGTGCCAGCATCCGTGGTAGCGGCTTCTACAATGAGCAGTTCTTC
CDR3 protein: CASIRGSGFYNEQFF

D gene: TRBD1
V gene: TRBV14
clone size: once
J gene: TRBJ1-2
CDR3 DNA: TGTGCCAGCAGCCAGGGACAGCGCGCCCCGATTTATGGCTACACCTTC
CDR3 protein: CASSQGQRAPIYGYTF

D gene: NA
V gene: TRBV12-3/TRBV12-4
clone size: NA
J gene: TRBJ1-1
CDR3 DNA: TGTGCCAGCACCGACCCCGGGGGGTTCGAAGCTTTCTTT
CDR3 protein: CASTDPGGFEAFF

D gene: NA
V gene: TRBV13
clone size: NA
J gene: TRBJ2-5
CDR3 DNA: TGTGCCAGCAGCTTAGGACAGGGTTTACAGACCCAGTACTTC
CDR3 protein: CASSLGQGLQTQYF

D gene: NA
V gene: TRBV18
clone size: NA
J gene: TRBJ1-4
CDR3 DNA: TGTGCCAGCTCACCCAGGGGCAATGAAAAACTGTTTTTT
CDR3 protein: CASSPRGNEKLFF

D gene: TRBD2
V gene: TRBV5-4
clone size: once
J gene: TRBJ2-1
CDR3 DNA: TGTGCCAGCAGCTTGGCTAGCGGGGGGGGCTCCTACAATGAGCAGTTCTTC
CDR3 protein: CASSLASGGGSYNEQFF

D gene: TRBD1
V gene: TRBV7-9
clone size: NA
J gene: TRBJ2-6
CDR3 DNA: TGTGCCAGCAGTCCAGAGATAGGACAGGGGAGTGGGGCCAACGTCCTGACTTTC
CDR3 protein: CASSPEIGQGSGANVLTF

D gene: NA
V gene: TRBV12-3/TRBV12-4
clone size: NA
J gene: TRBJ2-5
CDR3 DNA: TGTGCCAGCAGTTTAATCAGGGGAGAGACCCAGTACTTC
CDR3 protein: CASSLIRGETQYF